This T cell receptor beta chain was recovered during a study of cytomegalovirus exposure and HLA in healthy donors. Findings of the study overall: It was only CMV serostatus that was available as immune exposure information.

For this clone: The antigen is undetermined.

With 3 bases removed from V and 6 bases from J, the gap between germline ends came to 9 bases. The V gene's germline CDR1 is SGHRS and CDR2 YFSETQ. The CDR3 contains 12 residues. PCR was performed using 60 Vbeta and 13 Jbeta primers. Measured with immunoSEQ multiplex PCR; TCRdb has only the in-frame clones, and not every one. The sample shows about 140,000 clones, over 65% of them seen only once. This rearrangement joins TRBV5-1 to TRBJ1-2, with a weak D call TRBD1 (5 bases). The sequenced sample consisted of PBMCs. The sequence was obtained from a female donor in good health and CMV-seropositive. CDR3: CASSYDSNGYTF. The CDR3 DNA is TGCGCCAGCAGCTACGACAGTAATGGCTACACCTTC.